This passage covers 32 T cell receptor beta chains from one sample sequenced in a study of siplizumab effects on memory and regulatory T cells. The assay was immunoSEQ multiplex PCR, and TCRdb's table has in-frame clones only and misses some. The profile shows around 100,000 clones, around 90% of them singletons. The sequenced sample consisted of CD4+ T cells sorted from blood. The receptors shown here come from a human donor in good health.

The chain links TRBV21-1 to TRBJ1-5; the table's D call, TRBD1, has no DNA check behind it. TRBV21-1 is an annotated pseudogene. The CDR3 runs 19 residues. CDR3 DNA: TGTGCCAGCAAACGGCGTGTTCCCTCCGGGACAGGGCTAGATCAGCCCCAGCATTTT. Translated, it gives CASKRRVPSGTGLDQPQHF.

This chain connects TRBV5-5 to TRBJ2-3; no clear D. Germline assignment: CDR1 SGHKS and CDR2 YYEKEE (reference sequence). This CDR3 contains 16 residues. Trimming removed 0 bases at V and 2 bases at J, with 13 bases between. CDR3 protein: CASSLVVLGNTDTQYF. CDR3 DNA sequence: TGTGCCAGCAGCTTGGTTGTTTTGGGCAACACAGATACGCAGTATTTT. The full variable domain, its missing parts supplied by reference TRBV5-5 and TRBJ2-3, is DAGVTQSPTHLIKTRGQQVTLRCSPISGHKSVSWYQQVLGQGPQFIFQYYEKEERGRGNFPDRFSARQFPNYSSELNVNALLLGDSALYLCASSLVVLGNTDTQYFGPGTRLTVL.

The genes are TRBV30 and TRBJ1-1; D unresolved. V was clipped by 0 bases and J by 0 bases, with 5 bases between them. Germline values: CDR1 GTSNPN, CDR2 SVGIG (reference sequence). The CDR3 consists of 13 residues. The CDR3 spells CAWSVHMNTEAFF. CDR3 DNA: TGTGCCTGGAGTGTACACATGAACACTGAAGCTTTCTTT.

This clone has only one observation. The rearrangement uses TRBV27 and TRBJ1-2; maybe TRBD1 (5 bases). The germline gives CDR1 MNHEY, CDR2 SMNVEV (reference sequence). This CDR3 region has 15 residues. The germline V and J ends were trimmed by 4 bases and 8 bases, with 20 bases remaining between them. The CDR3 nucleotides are TGTGCCAGCAGTTCCCTCCGGGGCCCAAGGGACGGCTACACCTTC. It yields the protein CASSSLRGPRDGYTF.

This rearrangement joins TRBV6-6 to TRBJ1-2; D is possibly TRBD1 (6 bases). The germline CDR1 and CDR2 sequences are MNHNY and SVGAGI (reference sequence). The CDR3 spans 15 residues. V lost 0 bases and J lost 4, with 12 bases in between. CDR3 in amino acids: CASSYSSAGAYGYTF. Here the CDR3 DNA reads TGTGCCAGCAGTTACTCGTCAGCAGGGGCCTATGGCTACACCTTC.

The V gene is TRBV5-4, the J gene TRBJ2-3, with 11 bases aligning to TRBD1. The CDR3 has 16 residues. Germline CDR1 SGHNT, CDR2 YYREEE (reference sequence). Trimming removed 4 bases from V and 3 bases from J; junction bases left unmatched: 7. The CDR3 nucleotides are TGTGCCAGCAGCGGCGGGACAGGGGGGCGTACAGATACGCAGTATTTT. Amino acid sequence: CASSGGTGGRTDTQYF. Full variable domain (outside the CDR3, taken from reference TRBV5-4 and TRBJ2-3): ETGVTQSPTHLIKTRGQQVTLRCSSQSGHNTVSWYQQALGQGPQFIFQYYREEENGRGNFPPRFSGLQFPNYSSELNVNALELDDSALYLCASSGGTGGRTDTQYFGPGTRLTVL.

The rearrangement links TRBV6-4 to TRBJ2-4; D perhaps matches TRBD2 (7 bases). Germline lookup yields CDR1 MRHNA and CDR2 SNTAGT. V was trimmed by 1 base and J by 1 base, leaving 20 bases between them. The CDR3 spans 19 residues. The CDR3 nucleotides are TGTGCCAGCAGTGACTTTGGGACTACCTTGAGGGGGGCCAAAAACATTCAGTACTTC. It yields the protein CASSDFGTTLRGAKNIQYF.

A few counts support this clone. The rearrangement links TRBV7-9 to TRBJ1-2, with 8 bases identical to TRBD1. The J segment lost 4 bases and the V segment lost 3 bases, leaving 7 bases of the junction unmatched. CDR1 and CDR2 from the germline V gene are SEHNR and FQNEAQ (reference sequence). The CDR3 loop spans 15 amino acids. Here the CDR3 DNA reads TGTGCCAGCAGCTTCCAGGGGGCAGTCATCTATGGCTACACCTTC. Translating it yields CASSFQGAVIYGYTF.

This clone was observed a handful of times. The CDR3 DNA reads TGTGCCAGCAGGAAAGGGCGGGGGGGACTTCAAGAGACCCAGTACTTC. Its protein product is CASRKGRGGLQETQYF. This chain links TRBV7-2 with TRBJ2-5; 9 nucleotides agree with TRBD2. The length of the CDR3 is 16 residues. Germline CDR1 SGHTA, CDR2 FQGNSA. The ends lost 6 bases at V and 2 bases at J; junction bases unmatched: 10.

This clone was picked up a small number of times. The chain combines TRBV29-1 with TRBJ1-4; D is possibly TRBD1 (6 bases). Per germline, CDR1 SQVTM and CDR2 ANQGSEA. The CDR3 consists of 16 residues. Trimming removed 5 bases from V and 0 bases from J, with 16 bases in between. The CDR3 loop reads CSVRGATPATNEKLFF. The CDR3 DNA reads TGCAGCGTTCGGGGGGCCACGCCGGCAACTAATGAAAAACTGTTTTTT.

The CDR3 sequence is CASSVVRSGANVLTF. DNA of the CDR3: TGTGCCAGCAGCGTAGTCCGCTCTGGGGCCAACGTCCTGACTTTC. V usage is TRBV9 and J usage is TRBJ2-6; no clear D gene. Germline CDR1 is SGDLS and CDR2 is YYNGEE. The CDR3 extends over 15 amino acids. V gave up 0 bases and J gave up 0 bases, with 4 bases separating them.

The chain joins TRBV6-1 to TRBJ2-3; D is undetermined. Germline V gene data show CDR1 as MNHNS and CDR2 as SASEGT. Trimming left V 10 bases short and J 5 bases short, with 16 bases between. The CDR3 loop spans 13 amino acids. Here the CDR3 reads CAILLDGRDTQYF. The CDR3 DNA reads TGTGCCATCTTACTGGACGGGCGAGATACGCAGTATTTT.

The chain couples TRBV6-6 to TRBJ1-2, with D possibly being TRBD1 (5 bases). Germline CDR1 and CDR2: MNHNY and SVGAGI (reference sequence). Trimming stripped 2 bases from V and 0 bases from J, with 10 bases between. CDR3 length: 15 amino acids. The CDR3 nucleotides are TGTGCCAGCAGTTACGCGGACATGTCTAACTATGGCTACACCTTC. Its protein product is CASSYADMSNYGYTF.

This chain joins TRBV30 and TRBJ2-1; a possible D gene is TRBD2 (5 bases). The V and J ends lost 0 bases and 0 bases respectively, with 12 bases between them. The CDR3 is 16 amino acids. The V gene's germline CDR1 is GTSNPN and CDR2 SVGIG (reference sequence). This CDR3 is CAWSVRAGGSYNEQFF. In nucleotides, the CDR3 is TGTGCCTGGAGTGTACGCGCAGGAGGCTCCTACAATGAGCAGTTCTTC.

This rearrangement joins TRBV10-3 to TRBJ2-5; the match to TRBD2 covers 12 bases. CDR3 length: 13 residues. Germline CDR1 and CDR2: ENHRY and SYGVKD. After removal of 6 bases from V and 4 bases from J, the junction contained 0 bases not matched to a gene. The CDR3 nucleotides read TGTGCCATCAGGGGACTAGCGGGAGAGACCCAGTACTTC. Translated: CAIRGLAGETQYF.

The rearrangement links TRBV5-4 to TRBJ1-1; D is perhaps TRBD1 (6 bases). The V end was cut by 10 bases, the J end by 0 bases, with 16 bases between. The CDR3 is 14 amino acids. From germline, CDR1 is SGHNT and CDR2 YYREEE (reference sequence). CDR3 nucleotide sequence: TGTGCCTCACAAGGCGGGGGGCTGAACACTGAAGCTTTCTTT. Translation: CASQGGGLNTEAFF. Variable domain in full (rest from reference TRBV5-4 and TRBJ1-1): ETGVTQSPTHLIKTRGQQVTLRCSSQSGHNTVSWYQQALGQGPQFIFQYYREEENGRGNFPPRFSGLQFPNYSSELNVNALELDDSALYLCASQGGGLNTEAFFGQGTRLTVV.

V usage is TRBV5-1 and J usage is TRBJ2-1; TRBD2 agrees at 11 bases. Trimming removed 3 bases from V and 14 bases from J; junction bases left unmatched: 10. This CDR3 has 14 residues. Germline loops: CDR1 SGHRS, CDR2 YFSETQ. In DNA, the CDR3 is TGCGCCAGCAGCTCGAAGCGACTAGCGGGGAGTAAGTTCTTC. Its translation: CASSSKRLAGSKFF.

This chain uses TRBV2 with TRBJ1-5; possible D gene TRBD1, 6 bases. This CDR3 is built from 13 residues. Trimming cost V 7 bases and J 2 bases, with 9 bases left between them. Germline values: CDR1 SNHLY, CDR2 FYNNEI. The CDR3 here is CASNRDGNQPQHF. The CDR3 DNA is TGTGCCAGCAACAGGGACGGCAATCAGCCCCAGCATTTT.

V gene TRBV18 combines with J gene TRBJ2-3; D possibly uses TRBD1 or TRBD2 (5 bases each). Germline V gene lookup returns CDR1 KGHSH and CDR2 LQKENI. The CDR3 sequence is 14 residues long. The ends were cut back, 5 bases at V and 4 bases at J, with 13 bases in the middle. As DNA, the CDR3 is TGTGCCAGCTCAGGGGGATCGACCGCAGATACGCAGTATTTT. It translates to CASSGGSTADTQYF.

CDR3 in amino acids: CASSAMNRAGNEQFF. CDR3 DNA: TGTGCCAGCAGCGCGATGAACAGGGCAGGTAATGAGCAGTTCTTC. The gene calls are TRBV9 and TRBJ2-1; maybe TRBD1 (6 bases). This CDR3 has 15 amino acids. The germline CDR1 and CDR2 sequences are SGDLS and YYNGEE. Between the trimmed V and J ends, which lost 3 bases and 7 bases, there was a span of 17 bases.

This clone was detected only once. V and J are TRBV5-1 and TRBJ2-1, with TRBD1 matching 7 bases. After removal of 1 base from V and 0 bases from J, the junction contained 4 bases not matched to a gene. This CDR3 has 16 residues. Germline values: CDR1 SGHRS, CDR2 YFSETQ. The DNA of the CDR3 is TGCGCCAGCAGCTTGACTTCAGGGGGCTCCTACAATGAGCAGTTCTTC. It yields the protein CASSLTSGGSYNEQFF. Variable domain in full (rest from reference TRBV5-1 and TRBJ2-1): KAGVTQTPRYLIKTRGQQVTLSCSPISGHRSVSWYQQTPGQGLQFLFEYFSETQRNKGNFPGRFSGRQFSNSRSEMNVSTLELGDSALYLCASSLTSGGSYNEQFFGPGTRLTVL.

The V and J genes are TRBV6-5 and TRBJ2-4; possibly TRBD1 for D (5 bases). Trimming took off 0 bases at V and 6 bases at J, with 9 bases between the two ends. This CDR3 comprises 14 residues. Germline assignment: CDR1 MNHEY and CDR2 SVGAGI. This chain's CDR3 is CASSYSGLGNIQYF. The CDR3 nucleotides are TGTGCCAGCAGTTACTCGGGGCTAGGAAACATTCAGTACTTC.

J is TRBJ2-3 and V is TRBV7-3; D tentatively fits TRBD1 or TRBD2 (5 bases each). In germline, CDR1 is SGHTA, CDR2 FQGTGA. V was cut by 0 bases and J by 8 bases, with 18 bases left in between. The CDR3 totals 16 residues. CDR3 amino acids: CASSLTQPGPTGTQYF. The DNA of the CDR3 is TGTGCCAGCAGCTTAACGCAGCCGGGACCTACGGGTACGCAGTATTTT. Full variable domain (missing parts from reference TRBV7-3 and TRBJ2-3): GAGVSQTPSNKVTEKGKYVELRCDPISGHTALYWYRQSLGQGPEFLIYFQGTGAADDSGLPNDRFFAVRPEGSVSTLKIQRTERGDSAVYLCASSLTQPGPTGTQYFGPGTRLTVL.

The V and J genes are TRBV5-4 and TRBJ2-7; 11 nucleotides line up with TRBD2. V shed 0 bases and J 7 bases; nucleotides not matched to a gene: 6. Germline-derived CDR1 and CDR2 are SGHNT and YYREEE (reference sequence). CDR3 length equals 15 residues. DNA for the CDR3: TGTGCCAGCAGCTTGGAACTAGCGGGGGCTCGGGAGCAGTACTTC. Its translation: CASSLELAGAREQYF. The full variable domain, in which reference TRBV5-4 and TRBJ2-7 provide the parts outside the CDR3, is ETGVTQSPTHLIKTRGQQVTLRCSSQSGHNTVSWYQQALGQGPQFIFQYYREEENGRGNFPPRFSGLQFPNYSSELNVNALELDDSALYLCASSLELAGAREQYFGPGTRLTVT.

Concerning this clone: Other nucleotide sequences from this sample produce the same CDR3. CDR3 DNA: TGTGCCTGGGGGCGAGGGGGTAGCTACACCTTC. Residues: CAWGRGGSYTF. The genes are TRBV30 and TRBJ1-2; D may be TRBD1 (6 bases). Trimming cost V 5 bases and J 9 bases, with 13 bases left between them. Germline CDR1 is GTSNPN and CDR2 is SVGIG (reference sequence). There are 11 residues in the CDR3.

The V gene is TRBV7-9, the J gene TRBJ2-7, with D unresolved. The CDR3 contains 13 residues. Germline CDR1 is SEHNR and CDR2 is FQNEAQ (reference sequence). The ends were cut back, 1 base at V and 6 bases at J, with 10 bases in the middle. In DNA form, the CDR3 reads TGTGCCAGCAGCTTAGATGTGGTTGGCGAGCAGTACTTC. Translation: CASSLDVVGEQYF. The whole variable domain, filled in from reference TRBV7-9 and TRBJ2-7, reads DTGVSQNPRHKITKRGQNVTFRCDPISEHNRLYWYRQTLGQGPEFLTYFQNEAQLEKSRLLSDRFSAERPKGSFSTLEIQRTEQGDSAMYLCASSLDVVGEQYFGPGTRLTVT.

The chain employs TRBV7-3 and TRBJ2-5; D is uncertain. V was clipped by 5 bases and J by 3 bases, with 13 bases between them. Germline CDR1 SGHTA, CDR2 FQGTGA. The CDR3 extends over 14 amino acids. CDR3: CASSRTATEETQYF. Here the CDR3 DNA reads TGTGCCAGCAGCCGAACCGCAACGGAAGAGACCCAGTACTTC.

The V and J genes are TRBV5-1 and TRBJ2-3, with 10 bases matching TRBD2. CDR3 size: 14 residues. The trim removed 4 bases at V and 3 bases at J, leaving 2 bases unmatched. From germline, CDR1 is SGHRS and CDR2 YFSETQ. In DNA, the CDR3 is TGCGCCAGCAGCCCTAGCGGGGGTACAGATACGCAGTATTTT. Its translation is CASSPSGGTDTQYF.

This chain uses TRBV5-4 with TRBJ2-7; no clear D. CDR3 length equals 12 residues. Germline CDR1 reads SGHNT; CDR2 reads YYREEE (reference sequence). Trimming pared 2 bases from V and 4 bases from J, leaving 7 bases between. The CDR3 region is CASSFRWYEQYF. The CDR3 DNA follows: TGTGCCAGCAGCTTCAGGTGGTACGAGCAGTACTTC. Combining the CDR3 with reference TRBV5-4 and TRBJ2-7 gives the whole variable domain ETGVTQSPTHLIKTRGQQVTLRCSSQSGHNTVSWYQQALGQGPQFIFQYYREEENGRGNFPPRFSGLQFPNYSSELNVNALELDDSALYLCASSFRWYEQYFGPGTRLTVT.

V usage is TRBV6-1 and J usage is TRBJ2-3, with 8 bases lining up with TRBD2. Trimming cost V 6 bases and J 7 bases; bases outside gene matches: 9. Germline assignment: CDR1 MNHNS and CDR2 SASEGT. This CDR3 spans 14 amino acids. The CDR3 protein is CASRLSSGLNTQYF. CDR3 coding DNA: TGTGCCAGCAGGCTCTCTAGCGGGTTGAATACGCAGTATTTT.

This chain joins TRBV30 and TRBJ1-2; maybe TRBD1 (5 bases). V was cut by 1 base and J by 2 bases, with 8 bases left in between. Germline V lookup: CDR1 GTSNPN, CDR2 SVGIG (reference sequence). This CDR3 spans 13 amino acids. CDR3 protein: CAWSAGINYGYTF. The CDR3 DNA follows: TGTGCCTGGAGTGCAGGGATAAACTATGGCTACACCTTC.

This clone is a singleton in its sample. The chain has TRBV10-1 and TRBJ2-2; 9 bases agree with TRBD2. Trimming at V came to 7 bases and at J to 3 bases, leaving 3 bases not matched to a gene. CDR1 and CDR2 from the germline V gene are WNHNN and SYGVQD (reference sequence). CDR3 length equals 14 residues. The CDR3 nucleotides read TGCGCCAGCAAAGCGGGAGGTGACACCGGGGAGCTGTTTTTT. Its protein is CASKAGGDTGELFF.